Following are 3 T cell receptor beta chains from one sample sequenced in a study of vaccination and CD4 T cells after COVID-19. Their specific antigens are unknown. Sequence data for DNA of cultured CD4+ T cells were generated by the Oncomine TCR Beta short-read assay. Each CDR3 protein gets one entry after TCRdb re-called the PCR reads with MiXCR. The table lists 19,000 or so distinct CDR3 sequences, roughly 46% of them singletons. Sample treatment: roughly 11-day PBMC culture with coronavirus spike peptide pools or control peptides (ViraFEST assay). Sequences were derived from CD4+ T cells from blood, cultured in vitro, sampled after SARS-CoV-2 vaccination. The source is a human donor who had recovered from COVID-19.

The rearrangement joins TRBV29-1 to TRBJ2-7, with TRBD1 identical over 7 bases. CDR1 is SQVTM and CDR2 is ANQGSEA in the germline V gene. V was clipped by 6 bases and J by 5 bases; unmatched bases: 10. CDR3 size: 13 residues. CDR3 in amino acids: CSVTRTGADEQYF. The CDR3 nucleotides are TGCAGCGTCACAAGGACAGGAGCCGACGAGCAGTACTTC.

The rearrangement links TRBV6-5 to TRBJ1-3, with 8 bases identical to TRBD1. The CDR3 loop spans 16 amino acids. The junction had 4 bases not matched to a gene; V was cut back by 2 bases and J by 1 base. Germline assignment: CDR1 MNHEY and CDR2 SVGAGI. The CDR3 sequence is CASSYLGQGSGNTIYF. CDR3 DNA: TGTGCCAGCAGTTACCTAGGACAGGGATCTGGAAACACCATATATTTT.

The rearrangement joins TRBV20-1 to TRBJ1-5; weak D call: TRBD1 (5 bases). Germline loops: CDR1 DFQATT, CDR2 SNEGSKA (reference sequence). Trimming removed 1 base from V and 4 bases from J, with 14 bases in between. CDR3 size: 15 residues. The CDR3 bases are TGCAGTGCTAGAGCTGGGGGAGTAGGGAATCAGCCCCAGCATTTT. Its protein product is CSARAGGVGNQPQHF.